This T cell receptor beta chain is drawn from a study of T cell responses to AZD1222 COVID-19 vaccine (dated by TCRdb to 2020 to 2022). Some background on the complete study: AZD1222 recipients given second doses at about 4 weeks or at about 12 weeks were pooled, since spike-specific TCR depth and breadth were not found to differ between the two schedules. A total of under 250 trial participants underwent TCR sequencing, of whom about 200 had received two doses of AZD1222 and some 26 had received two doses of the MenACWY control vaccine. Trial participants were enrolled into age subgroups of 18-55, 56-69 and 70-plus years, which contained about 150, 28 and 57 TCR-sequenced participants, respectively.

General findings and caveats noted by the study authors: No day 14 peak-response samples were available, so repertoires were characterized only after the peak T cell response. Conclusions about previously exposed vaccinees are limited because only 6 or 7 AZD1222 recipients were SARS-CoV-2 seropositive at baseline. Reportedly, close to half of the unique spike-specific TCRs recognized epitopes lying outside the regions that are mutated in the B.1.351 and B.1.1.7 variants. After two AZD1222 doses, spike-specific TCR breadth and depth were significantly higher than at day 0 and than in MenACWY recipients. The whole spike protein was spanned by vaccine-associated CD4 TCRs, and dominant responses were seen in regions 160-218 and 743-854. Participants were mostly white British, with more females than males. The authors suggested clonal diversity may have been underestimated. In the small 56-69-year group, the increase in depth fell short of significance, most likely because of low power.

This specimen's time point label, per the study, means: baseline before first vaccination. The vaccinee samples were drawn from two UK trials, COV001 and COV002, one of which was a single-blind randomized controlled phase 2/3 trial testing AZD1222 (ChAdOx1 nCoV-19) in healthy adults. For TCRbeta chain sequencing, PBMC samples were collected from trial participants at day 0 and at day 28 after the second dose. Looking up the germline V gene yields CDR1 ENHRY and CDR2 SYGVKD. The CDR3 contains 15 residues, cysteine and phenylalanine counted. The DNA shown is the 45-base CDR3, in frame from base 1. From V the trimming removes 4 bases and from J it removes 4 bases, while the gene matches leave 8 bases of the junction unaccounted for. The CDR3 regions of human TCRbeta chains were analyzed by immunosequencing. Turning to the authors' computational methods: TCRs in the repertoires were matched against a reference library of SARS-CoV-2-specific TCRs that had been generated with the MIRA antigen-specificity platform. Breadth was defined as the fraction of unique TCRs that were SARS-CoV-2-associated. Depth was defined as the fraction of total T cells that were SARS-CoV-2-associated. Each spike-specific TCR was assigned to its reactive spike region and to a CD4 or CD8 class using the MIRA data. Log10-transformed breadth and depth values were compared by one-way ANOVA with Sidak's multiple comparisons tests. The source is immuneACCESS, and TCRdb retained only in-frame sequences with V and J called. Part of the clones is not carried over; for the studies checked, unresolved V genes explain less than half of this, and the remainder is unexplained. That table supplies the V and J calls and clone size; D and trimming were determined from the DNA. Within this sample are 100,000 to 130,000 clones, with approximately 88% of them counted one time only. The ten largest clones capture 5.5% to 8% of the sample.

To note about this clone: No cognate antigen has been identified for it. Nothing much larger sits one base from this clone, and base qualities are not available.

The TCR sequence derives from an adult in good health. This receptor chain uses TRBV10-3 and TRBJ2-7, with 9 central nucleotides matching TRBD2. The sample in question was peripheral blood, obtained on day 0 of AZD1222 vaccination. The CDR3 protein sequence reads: CAISALAGAQYEQYF. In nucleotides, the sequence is TGTGCCATCAGTGCCTTAGCGGGAGCGCAATACGAGCAGTACTTC.